The clone carrying this TCR beta chain has only a few counts. The antigen remains unidentified. Samples had at least 6.5 million PBMCs isolated from them. A second PCR of about 7 to 12 cycles used a sample-barcoded 5' primer and a J-beta primer mix. A template-switch adaptor with 12 random nucleotides tagged each cDNA molecule. Each CDR3 protein is one row after TCRdb ran MiXCR on the 5' RACE reads. The sample holds roughly 1.7 million distinct CDR3 sequences, 30% to 35% seen once. The sample originates from a study of blood T cells in healthy people across ages. In the study overall: In model experiments, template switching was able to capture about one barcoded beta molecule for every two T cells that were present. Notes on the study in general: Naive CD4+ cells and diversity were both higher in long-lived donors than in aged donors.

The receptor was isolated from a woman in her twenties or thirties in good health. Sequenced material: blood.

The CDR3: CATSRVRGSGVEQYF. In DNA form, the CDR3 reads TGTGCCACCAGCAGAGTTCGGGGGAGTGGGGTCGAGCAGTACTTC. The chain couples TRBV15 to TRBJ2-4; D possibly corresponds to TRBD2 (6 bases). The last part of the DNA fits TRBJ2-7 better; the J call may be wrong. This CDR3 is built from 15 residues. The germline V gene has CDR1 LNHNV and CDR2 YYDKDF (reference sequence).